What follows are 24 T cell receptor beta chains derived from one specimen sequenced in a study of cytomegalovirus exposure and HLA in healthy donors. PCR was performed using 60 Vbeta and 13 Jbeta primers. Repertoires were generated with immunoSEQ multiplex PCR, while TCRdb's copy carries only in-frame clones and drops some. The profile covers 150,000 to 200,000 clones, with roughly 82% appearing a single time and roughly 6.5% taken by the ten largest. Sequenced sample: PBMCs. These receptors were collected from a man between 50 and 59 years old in good health and CMV-seropositive.

The V gene is TRBV7-9, the J gene TRBJ2-1; D is unclear. Trimming shortened V by 3 bases and J by 7 bases, and 10 bases separated the two germline ends. Per germline, CDR1 SEHNR and CDR2 FQNEAQ (reference sequence). The CDR3 is made up of 13 amino acids. CDR3 DNA: TGTGCCAGCAGCTTTGGGCAGCCGAATGAGCAGTTCTTC. This gives the protein CASSFGQPNEQFF. The entire variable domain, with the rest obtained from reference TRBV7-9 and TRBJ2-1, is as follows: DTGVSQNPRHKITKRGQNVTFRCDPISEHNRLYWYRQTLGQGPEFLTYFQNEAQLEKSRLLSDRFSAERPKGSFSTLEIQRTEQGDSAMYLCASSFGQPNEQFFGPGTRLTVL.

CDR3 loop: CAWTLGGAAEAFF. The DNA for the CDR3 is TGTGCCTGGACCCTCGGTGGGGCGGCTGAAGCTTTCTTT. The chain combines TRBV30 with TRBJ1-1; tentative D call: TRBD1 (5 bases). The V gene lost 4 bases and the J gene lost 6 bases, with 15 bases spanning the gap. The length of the CDR3 is 13 residues. Per germline, CDR1 GTSNPN and CDR2 SVGIG (reference sequence).

The chain is built from TRBV11-2 and TRBJ2-1, with 12 bases matching TRBD2. The CDR3 contains 15 residues. Germline V lookup: CDR1 SGHAT, CDR2 FQNNGV. The ends lost 5 bases at V and 8 bases at J; junction bases unmatched: 7. This CDR3 reads CASSLARLAGDEQFF. DNA for the CDR3: TGTGCCAGCAGCCTTGCCAGACTAGCGGGAGATGAGCAGTTCTTC.

A single count supports this clone. The rearrangement joins TRBV25-1 to TRBJ2-2; a possible D gene is TRBD1 (6 bases). V lost 5 bases to trimming and J lost 9 bases, with 13 bases between them. CDR1 is MGHDK, CDR2 SYGVNS, per germline. This CDR3 region has 13 residues. CDR3 in DNA: TGTGCCAGCAGTCCCGCAGGGGTGAGGGAGCTGTTTTTT. Protein sequence: CASSPAGVRELFF.

The genes are TRBV19 and TRBJ1-2, with D tentatively TRBD1 (6 bases). Trimming removed 3 bases from V and 2 bases from J, with 7 bases in between. Germline values: CDR1 LNHDA, CDR2 SQIVND (reference sequence). This CDR3 has 13 residues. The CDR3 region is CASSMDRNYGYTF. The CDR3 bases are TGTGCCAGTAGTATGGACAGAAACTATGGCTACACCTTC.

This clone was seen just once. The same CDR3 is also encoded by other DNA sequences in this sample. This chain connects TRBV2 to TRBJ2-5; weak D call: TRBD1 (5 bases). The V and J ends lost 3 bases and 6 bases respectively, with 14 bases between them. CDR1 SNHLY and CDR2 FYNNEI come from the germline V gene. The CDR3 length is 14 residues. The CDR3 coding sequence is TGTGCCAGCAGTGAGGCCCCAGGGATCCAGACCCAGTACTTC. This sequence encodes CASSEAPGIQTQYF.

V is TRBV5-6 and J is TRBJ2-3; D gene ambiguous. The CDR3 covers 13 residues. V was pared by 5 bases and J by 4 bases, with 11 bases between. Germline CDR1 SGHDT, CDR2 YYEEEE. The CDR3 region has the DNA TGTGCCAGCAGGTCTCTAGATGCAGATACGCAGTATTTT. It encodes CASRSLDADTQYF. Combining the CDR3 with reference TRBV5-6 and TRBJ2-3 gives the whole variable domain DAGVTQSPTHLIKTRGQQVTLRCSPKSGHDTVSWYQQALGQGPQFIFQYYEEEERQRGNFPDRFSGHQFPNYSSELNVNALLLGDSALYLCASRSLDADTQYFGPGTRLTVL.

V usage is TRBV5-6 and J usage is TRBJ2-1, with 11 bases aligning to TRBD2. This CDR3 has 16 residues. The germline CDR1 and CDR2 sequences are SGHDT and YYEEEE. J gave up 4 bases and V 0 bases, and 3 bases lay outside the gene matches. This CDR3 is CASSLGTSGRYNEQFF. DNA of the CDR3: TGTGCCAGCAGCTTGGGGACTAGCGGGCGTTACAATGAGCAGTTCTTC.

This clone was seen a single time. The CDR3 nucleotides are TGTGCCAGCAGCCCCTCGGGGAGAGAGCAGTTCTTC. It yields the protein CASSPSGREQFF. The chain carries TRBV7-3 and TRBJ2-1, with a tentative D call TRBD2 (5 bases). This CDR3 spans 12 amino acids. The ends were cut back, 5 bases at V and 10 bases at J, with 12 bases in the middle. Germline-derived CDR1 and CDR2 are SGHTA and FQGTGA.

Only one count was recorded for this clone. The chain combines TRBV5-1 with TRBJ2-2; perhaps TRBD2 as D (6 bases). V was clipped by 4 bases and J by 6 bases, with 16 bases between them. The CDR3 sequence is 15 residues long. Germline CDR1 is SGHRS and CDR2 is YFSETQ. The CDR3 is CASSKGLRPAGELFF. As DNA, the CDR3 is TGCGCCAGCAGCAAAGGACTACGGCCCGCCGGGGAGCTGTTTTTT.

This clone was seen just once. The chain links TRBV29-1 to TRBJ2-2, with a possible D match to TRBD2 (7 bases). Germline V gives CDR1 SQVTM, CDR2 ANQGSEA. The V gene lost 6 bases and the J gene lost 0 bases, with 14 bases spanning the gap. CDR3 length equals 15 residues. This chain's CDR3 is CSVTGGGANTGELFF. The DNA for the CDR3 is TGCAGCGTGACCGGCGGGGGCGCGAACACCGGGGAGCTGTTTTTT.

The chain joins TRBV12-5 to TRBJ1-1; 9 bases are shared with TRBD1. The CDR3 has 16 residues. Germline V gene data show CDR1 as LGHNT and CDR2 as FRNRAP. Losses at the gene ends were 1 base for V and 5 bases for J; bases not matched to a gene: 8. This CDR3 reads CASGLALGTGNTEAFF. In nucleotides, the CDR3 is TGTGCTAGTGGTTTGGCACTCGGGACAGGGAATACTGAAGCTTTCTTT.

V gene TRBV21-1 combines with J gene TRBJ2-1; the table's D call of TRBD1 was not tested on the DNA. TRBV21-1 is a documented pseudogene. The CDR3 loop spans 14 amino acids. Here the CDR3 reads CASRRGRVEDEQFF. CDR3 DNA: TGTGCCAGCCGCAGGGGGCGCGTAGAAGATGAGCAGTTCTTC.

The chain is built from TRBV9 and TRBJ2-3; D is ambiguous. Trimming removed 7 bases at V and 4 bases at J, with 16 bases between. The CDR3 sequence is 14 residues long. Germline V gene data show CDR1 as SGDLS and CDR2 as YYNGEE. As DNA, the CDR3 is TGTGCCAGCGGTAAAGTCGGCGCGGCAGATACGCAGTATTTT. This gives the protein CASGKVGAADTQYF.

Concerning this clone: A junction end diverges from the germline sequence, so it may reflect a read error. The chain carries TRBV15 and TRBJ2-5, with TRBD2 as a possible D gene (7 bases). The CDR3 loop spans 16 amino acids. The germline CDR1 and CDR2 sequences are LNHNV and YYDKDF (reference sequence). CDR3 bases: TGTGCCACCAGCCGAGAGGGGGGACTACTCCAAGAGACCCAGTACTTC. Its protein is CATSREGGLLQETQYF.

The V and J genes are TRBV2 and TRBJ2-5, with 9 bases aligning to TRBD1. Trimming took 6 bases from V and 5 from J; bases not matched to a gene: 4. Germline assignment: CDR1 SNHLY and CDR2 FYNNEI. The CDR3 is made up of 13 amino acids. The CDR3 is CASRGQGTETQYF. The CDR3 DNA follows: TGTGCCAGCAGAGGACAGGGGACGGAGACCCAGTACTTC.

The rearrangement uses TRBV2 and TRBJ1-3; a possible D gene is TRBD1 (5 bases). Trimming cost V 2 bases and J 0 bases, with 8 bases left between them. The CDR3 is made up of 15 amino acids. Per germline, CDR1 SNHLY and CDR2 FYNNEI. As DNA, the CDR3 is TGTGCCAGCAGTGAAAGACAGAACTCTGGAAACACCATATATTTT. Protein: CASSERQNSGNTIYF.

This rearrangement joins TRBV5-1 to TRBJ2-1; a possible D gene is TRBD1 (8 bases). Germline loops: CDR1 SGHRS, CDR2 YFSETQ. This CDR3 spans 18 amino acids. Trimming removed 2 bases from V and 1 base from J, with 19 bases in between. The CDR3: CASSFRGTGGSSYNEQFF. The CDR3 coding sequence is TGCGCCAGCAGCTTTCGGGGGACAGGCGGGAGTTCCTACAATGAGCAGTTCTTC.

This sequence joins TRBV19 and TRBJ2-5; TRBD2 matches 16 bases. There are 18 residues in the CDR3. Germline V gene data show CDR1 as LNHDA and CDR2 as SQIVND (reference sequence). V shed 3 bases, J shed 4 bases, and the junction held 8 bases outside the gene matches. Here the CDR3 DNA reads TGTGCCAGTAGTATTACTGGGACTAGCGGGAGGGCCTCAGAGACCCAGTACTTC. This sequence encodes CASSITGTSGRASETQYF.

This chain joins TRBV6-1 and TRBJ1-5, with 7 bases identical to TRBD1. CDR1 MNHNS and CDR2 SASEGT come from the germline V gene. V was clipped by 6 bases and J by 4 bases; unmatched bases: 9. The CDR3 contains 15 residues. This chain's CDR3 is CASREQGGRNQPQHF. CDR3 nucleotide sequence: TGTGCCAGCAGGGAACAAGGGGGCCGGAATCAGCCCCAGCATTTT.

J is TRBJ2-3 and V is TRBV18; TRBD2 agrees at 8 bases. The CDR3 has 15 residues. Germline CDR1 and CDR2: KGHSH and LQKENI. The V and J ends lost 0 bases and 1 base, in that order; junction bases with no gene match: 0. Here the CDR3 DNA reads TGTGCCAGCTCACCACCAGCGGGAGGCACAGATACGCAGTATTTT. Translated, it gives CASSPPAGGTDTQYF.

This clone appeared a few times. Other DNA sequences in this sample translate to the same CDR3. The rearrangement joins TRBV6-5 to TRBJ1-1, with 8 positions matching TRBD1. The germline V gene encodes CDR1 MNHEY and CDR2 SVGAGI. The CDR3 is 14 amino acids. V was clipped by 6 bases and J by 1 base; unmatched bases: 4. The DNA of the CDR3 is TGTGCCAGCAGCCCCGACAGGGGGAACACTGAAGCTTTCTTT. This codes for CASSPDRGNTEAFF.

This clone has only one observation. This sequence joins TRBV27 and TRBJ1-5; 8 nucleotides match TRBD1. The CDR3 contains 17 residues. Looked up from germline, CDR1 is MNHEY and CDR2 is SMNVEV (reference sequence). The trim removed 1 base at V and 6 bases at J, leaving 11 bases unmatched. The CDR3 spells CASSLFHGQGGTQPQHF. As DNA, the CDR3 is TGTGCCAGCAGTTTATTTCATGGACAGGGCGGTACTCAGCCCCAGCATTTT.

The V and J genes are TRBV7-9 and TRBJ2-7; tentative D call: TRBD2 (6 bases). Per the germline V gene, CDR1 is SEHNR and CDR2 is FQNEAQ (reference sequence). The V gene lost 4 bases and the J gene lost 5 bases, with 24 bases spanning the gap. The CDR3 has 17 residues. DNA for the CDR3: TGTGCCAGCAGCTACGGGCTAGCGCCGATGAGTGTGGACGAGCAGTACGTC. Translating gives CASSYGLAPMSVDEQYV.